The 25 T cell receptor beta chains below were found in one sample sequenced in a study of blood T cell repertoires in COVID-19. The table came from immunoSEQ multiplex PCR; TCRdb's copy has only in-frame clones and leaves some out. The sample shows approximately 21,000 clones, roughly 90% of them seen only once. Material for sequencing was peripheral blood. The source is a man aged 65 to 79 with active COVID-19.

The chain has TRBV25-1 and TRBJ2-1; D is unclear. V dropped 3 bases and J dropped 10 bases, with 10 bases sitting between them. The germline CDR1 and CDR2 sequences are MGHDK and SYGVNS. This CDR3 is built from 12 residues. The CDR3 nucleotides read TGTGCCAGCAGTGATTTTTTTCTGGAGCAGTTCTTC. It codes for CASSDFFLEQFF. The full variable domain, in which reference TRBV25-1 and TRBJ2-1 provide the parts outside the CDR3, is EADIYQTPRYLVIGTGKKITLECSQTMGHDKMYWYQQDPGMELHLIHYSYGVNSTEKGDLSSESTVSRIRTEHFPLTLESARPSHTSQYLCASSDFFLEQFFGPGTRLTVL.

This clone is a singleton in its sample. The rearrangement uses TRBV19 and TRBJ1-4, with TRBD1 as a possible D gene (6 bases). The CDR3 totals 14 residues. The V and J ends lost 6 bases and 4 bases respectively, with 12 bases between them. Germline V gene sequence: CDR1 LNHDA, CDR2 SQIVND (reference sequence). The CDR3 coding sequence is TGTGCCAGTAGGAAGACAGGTTATAATGAAAAACTGTTTTTT. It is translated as CASRKTGYNEKLFF.

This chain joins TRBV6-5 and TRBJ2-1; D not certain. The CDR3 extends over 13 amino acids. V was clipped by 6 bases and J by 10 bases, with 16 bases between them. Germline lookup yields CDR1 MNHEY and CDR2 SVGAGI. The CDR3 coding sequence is TGTGCCAGCAGCTTCTCGACACAGAACGAGCAGTTCTTC. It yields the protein CASSFSTQNEQFF.

CDR3 nucleotide sequence: TGTGCCAGTAGTGGGACTTCCCCCCAAGAGACCCAGTACTTC. It specifies CASSGTSPQETQYF. The rearrangement uses TRBV19 and TRBJ2-5, with a tentative D call TRBD2 (6 bases). Germline V gives CDR1 LNHDA, CDR2 SQIVND (reference sequence). This CDR3 has 14 residues. The V and J ends lost 5 bases and 1 base respectively, with 11 bases between them.

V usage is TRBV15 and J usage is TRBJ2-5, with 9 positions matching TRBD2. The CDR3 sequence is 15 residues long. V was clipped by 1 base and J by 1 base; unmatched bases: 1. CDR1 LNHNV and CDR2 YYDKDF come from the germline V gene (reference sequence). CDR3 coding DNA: TGTGCCACCAGCAGAGTGACTAGCGGCCAAGAGACCCAGTACTTC. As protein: CATSRVTSGQETQYF.

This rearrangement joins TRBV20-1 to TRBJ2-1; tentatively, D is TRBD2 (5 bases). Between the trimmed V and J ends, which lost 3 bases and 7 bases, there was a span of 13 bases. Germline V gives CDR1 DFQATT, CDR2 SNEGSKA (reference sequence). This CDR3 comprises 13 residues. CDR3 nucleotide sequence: TGCAGTGCTAGTGCGGGTATTCGGAATGAGCAGTTCTTC. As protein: CSASAGIRNEQFF.

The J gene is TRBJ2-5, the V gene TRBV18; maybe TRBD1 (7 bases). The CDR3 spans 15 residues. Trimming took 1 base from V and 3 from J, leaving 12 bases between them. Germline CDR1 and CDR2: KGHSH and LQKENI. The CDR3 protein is CASSPRGTVEETQYF. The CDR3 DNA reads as TGTGCCAGCTCACCACGCGGGACAGTAGAAGAGACCCAGTACTTC.

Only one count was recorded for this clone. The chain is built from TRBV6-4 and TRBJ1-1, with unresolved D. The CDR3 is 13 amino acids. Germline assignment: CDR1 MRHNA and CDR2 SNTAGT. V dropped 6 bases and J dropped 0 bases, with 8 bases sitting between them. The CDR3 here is CASSLYMNTEAFF. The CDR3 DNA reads TGTGCCAGCAGCCTATATATGAACACTGAAGCTTTCTTT.

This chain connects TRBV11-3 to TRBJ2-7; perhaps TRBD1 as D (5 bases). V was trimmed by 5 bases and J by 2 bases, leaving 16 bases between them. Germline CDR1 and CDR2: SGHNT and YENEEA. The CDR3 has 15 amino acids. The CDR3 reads CASSHRRTSTYEQYF. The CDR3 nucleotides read TGTGCCAGCAGCCACCGAAGGACATCGACCTACGAGCAGTACTTC.

The CDR3 spells CASSLRPGQGENEQFF. Written as DNA, the CDR3 is TGTGCCAGCAGCTTACGACCGGGACAGGGCGAGAATGAGCAGTTCTTC. The rearrangement joins TRBV3-1 (or the pseudogene TRBV3-2) to TRBJ2-1, with 9 bases that match TRBD1. With 5 bases clipped from V and 7 bases from J, the junction kept 12 bases outside the gene matches. Germline CDR1 and CDR2: LGHDT and YNNKEL (reference sequence). The CDR3 consists of 16 residues.

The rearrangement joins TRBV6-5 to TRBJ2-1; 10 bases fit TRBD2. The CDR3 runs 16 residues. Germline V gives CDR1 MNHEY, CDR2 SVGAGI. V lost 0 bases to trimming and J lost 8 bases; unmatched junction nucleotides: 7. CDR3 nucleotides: TGTGCCAGCAGTTACTCGGGTGCTAGCGGGGGCTATGAGCAGTTCTTC. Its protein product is CASSYSGASGGYEQFF.

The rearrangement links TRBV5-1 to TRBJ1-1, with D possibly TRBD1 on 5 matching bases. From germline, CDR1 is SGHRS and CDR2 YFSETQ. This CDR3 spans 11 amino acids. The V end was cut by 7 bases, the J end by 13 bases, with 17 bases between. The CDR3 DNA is TGCGCCAGCCGAGGGGACTATTTGCTTTTCTTT. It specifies CASRGDYLLFF.

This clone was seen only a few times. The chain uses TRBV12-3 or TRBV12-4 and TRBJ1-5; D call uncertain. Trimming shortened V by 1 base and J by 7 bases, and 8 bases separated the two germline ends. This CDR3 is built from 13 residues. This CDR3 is CASSLGGRQPQHF. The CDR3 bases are TGTGCCAGCAGTTTAGGAGGGAGGCAGCCCCAGCATTTT.

The CDR3 loop reads CASSQDSNYGYTF. The CDR3 DNA is TGTGCCAGCAGCCAGGACAGTAACTATGGCTACACCTTC. The chain recombines TRBV7-9 with TRBJ1-2, with D perhaps TRBD1 (6 bases). Germline V CDR1 and CDR2: SEHNR, FQNEAQ (reference sequence). The CDR3 covers 13 residues. Trimming left V 5 bases short and J 1 base short, with 8 bases between.

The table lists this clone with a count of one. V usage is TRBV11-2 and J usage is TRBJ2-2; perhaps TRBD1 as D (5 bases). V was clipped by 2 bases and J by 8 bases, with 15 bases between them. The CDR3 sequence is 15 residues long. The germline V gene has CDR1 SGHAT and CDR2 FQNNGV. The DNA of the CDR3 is TGTGCCAGCAGCTTAACAGGTGTTGGCGCGGGGGAGCTGTTTTTT. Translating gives CASSLTGVGAGELFF.

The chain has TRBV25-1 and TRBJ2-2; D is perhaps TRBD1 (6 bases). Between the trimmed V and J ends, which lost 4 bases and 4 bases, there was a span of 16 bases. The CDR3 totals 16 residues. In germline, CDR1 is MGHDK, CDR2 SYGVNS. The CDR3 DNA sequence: TGTGCCAGCAGTGTGGGGGCAGGGCCGGGCACCGGGGAGCTGTTTTTT. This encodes CASSVGAGPGTGELFF.

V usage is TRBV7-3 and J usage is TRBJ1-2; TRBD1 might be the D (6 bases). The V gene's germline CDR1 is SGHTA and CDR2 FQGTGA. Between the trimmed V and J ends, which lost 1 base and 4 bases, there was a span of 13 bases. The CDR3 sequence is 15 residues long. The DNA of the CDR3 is TGTGCCAGCAGCTTAAGAGGTGGGGGCAGCTATGGCTACACCTTC. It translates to CASSLRGGGSYGYTF. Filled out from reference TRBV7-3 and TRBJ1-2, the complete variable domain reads GAGVSQTPSNKVTEKGKYVELRCDPISGHTALYWYRQSLGQGPEFLIYFQGTGAADDSGLPNDRFFAVRPEGSVSTLKIQRTERGDSAVYLCASSLRGGGSYGYTFGSGTRLTVV.

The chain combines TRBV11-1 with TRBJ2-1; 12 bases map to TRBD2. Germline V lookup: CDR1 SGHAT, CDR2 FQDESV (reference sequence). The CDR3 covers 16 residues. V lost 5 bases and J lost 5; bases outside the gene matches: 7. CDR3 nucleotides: TGTGCCAGCAGCCCGAGACGACTAGCGGGGGACAATGAGCAGTTCTTC. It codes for CASSPRRLAGDNEQFF.

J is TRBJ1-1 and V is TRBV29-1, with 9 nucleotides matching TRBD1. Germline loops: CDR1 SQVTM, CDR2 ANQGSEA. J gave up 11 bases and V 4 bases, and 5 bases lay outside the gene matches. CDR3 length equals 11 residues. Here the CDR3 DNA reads TGCAGCGTTGTGACAGGGGGAGGCGCTTTCTTT. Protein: CSVVTGGGAFF.

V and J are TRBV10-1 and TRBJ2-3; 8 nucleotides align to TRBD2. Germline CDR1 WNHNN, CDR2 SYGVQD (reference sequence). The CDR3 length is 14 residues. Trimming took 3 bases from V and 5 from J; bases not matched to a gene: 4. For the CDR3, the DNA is TGCGCCAGCAGTGACGGCGGGAGGATAGATACGCAGTATTTT. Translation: CASSDGGRIDTQYF.

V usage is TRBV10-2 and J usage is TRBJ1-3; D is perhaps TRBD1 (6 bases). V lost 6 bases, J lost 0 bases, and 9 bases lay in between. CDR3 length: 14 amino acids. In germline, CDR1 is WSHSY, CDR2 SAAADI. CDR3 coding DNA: TGCGCCAGCAGCGAACAGGGCTCTGGAAACACCATATATTTT. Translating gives CASSEQGSGNTIYF.

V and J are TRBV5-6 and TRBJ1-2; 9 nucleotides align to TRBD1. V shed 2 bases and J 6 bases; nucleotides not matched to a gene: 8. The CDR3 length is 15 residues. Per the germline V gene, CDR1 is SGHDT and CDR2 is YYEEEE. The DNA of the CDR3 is TGTGCCAGCAGCTTCCGGGACAGGGTTTTCAATGGCTACACCTTC. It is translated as CASSFRDRVFNGYTF. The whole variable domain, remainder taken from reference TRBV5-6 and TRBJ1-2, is DAGVTQSPTHLIKTRGQQVTLRCSPKSGHDTVSWYQQALGQGPQFIFQYYEEEERQRGNFPDRFSGHQFPNYSSELNVNALLLGDSALYLCASSFRDRVFNGYTFGSGTRLTVV.

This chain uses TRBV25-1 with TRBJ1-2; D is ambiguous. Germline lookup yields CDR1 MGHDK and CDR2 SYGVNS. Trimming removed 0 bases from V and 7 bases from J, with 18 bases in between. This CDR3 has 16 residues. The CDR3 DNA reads TGTGCCAGCAGTGAATATATCGTAAGCGGGTTCTCTGGCTACACCTTC. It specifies CASSEYIVSGFSGYTF.

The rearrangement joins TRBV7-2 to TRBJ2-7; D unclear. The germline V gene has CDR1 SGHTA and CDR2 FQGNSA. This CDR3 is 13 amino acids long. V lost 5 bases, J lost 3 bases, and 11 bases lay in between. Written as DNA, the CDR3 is TGTGCCAGCAGCCCCGGGTCTTACTACGAGCAGTACTTC. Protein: CASSPGSYYEQYF.

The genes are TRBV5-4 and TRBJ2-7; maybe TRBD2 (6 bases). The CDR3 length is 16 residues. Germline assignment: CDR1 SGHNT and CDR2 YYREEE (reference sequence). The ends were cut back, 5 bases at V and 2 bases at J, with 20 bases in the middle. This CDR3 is CASSGGAGGSTYEQYF. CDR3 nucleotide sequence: TGTGCCAGCAGTGGAGGGGCAGGTGGGTCCACCTACGAGCAGTACTTC.